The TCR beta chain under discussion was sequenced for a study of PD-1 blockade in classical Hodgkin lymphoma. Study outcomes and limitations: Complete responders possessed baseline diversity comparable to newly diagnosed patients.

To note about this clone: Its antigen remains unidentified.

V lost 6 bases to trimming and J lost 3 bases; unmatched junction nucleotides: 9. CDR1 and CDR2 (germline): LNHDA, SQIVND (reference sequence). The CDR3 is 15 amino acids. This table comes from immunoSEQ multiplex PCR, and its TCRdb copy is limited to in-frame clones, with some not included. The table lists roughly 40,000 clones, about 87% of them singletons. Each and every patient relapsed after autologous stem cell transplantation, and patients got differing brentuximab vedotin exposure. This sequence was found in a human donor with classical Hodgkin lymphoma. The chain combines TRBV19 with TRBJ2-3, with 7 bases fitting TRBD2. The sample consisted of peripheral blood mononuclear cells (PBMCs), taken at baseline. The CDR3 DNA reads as TGTGCCAGTAGGTTAGCGGGTAGCCGAACAGATACGCAGTATTTT. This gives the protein CASRLAGSRTDTQYF.